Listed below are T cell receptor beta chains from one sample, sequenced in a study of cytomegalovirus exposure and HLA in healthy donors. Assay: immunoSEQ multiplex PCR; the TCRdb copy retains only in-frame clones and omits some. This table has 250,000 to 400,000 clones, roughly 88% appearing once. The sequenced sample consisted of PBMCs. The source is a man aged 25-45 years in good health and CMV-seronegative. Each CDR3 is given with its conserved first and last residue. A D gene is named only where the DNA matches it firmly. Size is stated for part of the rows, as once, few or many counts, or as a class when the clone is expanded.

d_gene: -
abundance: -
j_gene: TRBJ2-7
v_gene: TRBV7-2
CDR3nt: TGTGCCAGCAGCCGGGGAAGACAGGTGTCCTCCTACGAGCAGTACTTC
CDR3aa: CASSRGRQVSSYEQYF

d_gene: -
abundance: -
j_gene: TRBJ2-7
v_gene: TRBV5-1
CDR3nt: TGCGCCAGCAGCTTGGGGTCTTCCCTTCGTAGCTCCTACGAGCAGTACTTC
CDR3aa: CASSLGSSLRSSYEQYF

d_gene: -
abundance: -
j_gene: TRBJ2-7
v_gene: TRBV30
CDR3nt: TGTGCCTGGAGTGTATGGGAACCGACAGCCCTAATGGACGAGCAGTACTTC
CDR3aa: CAWSVWEPTALMDEQYF

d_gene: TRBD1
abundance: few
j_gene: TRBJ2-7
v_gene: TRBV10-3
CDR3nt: TGTGCCATCAACGACCCGACAGGGGACGAGCAGTACTTC
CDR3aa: CAINDPTGDEQYF

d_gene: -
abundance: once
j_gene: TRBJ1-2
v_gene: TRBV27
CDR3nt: TGTGCCAGCAGCTCGAGTCGGGGATGGGGCTACACCTTC
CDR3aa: CASSSSRGWGYTF

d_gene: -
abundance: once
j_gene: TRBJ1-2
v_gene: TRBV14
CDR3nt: TGTGCCAGCAGCCCGGGACAACCGGAACTCTATGGCTACACCTTC
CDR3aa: CASSPGQPELYGYTF

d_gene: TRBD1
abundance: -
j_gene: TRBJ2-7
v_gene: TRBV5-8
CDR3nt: TGTGCCAGCAGCTCGGACAGGGACTACGAGCAGTACTTC
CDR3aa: CASSSDRDYEQYF

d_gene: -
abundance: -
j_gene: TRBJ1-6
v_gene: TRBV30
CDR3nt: TGTGCCTGGAGTGTTGAGGCCTATAATTCACCCCTCCACTTT
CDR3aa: CAWSVEAYNSPLHF

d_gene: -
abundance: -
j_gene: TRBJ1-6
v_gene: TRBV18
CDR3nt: TGTGCCAGCTCACCTGCGGGGGATACTCGAAATAATTCACCCCTCCACTTT
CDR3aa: CASSPAGDTRNNSPLHF

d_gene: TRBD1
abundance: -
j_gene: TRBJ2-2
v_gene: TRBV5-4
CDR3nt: TGTGCCAGCAGCTTGGCTGGGACAGGGGGCATCGGGGAGCTGTTTTTT
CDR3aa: CASSLAGTGGIGELFF

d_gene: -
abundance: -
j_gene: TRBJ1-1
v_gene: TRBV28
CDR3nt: TGTGCCAGCAGTAATCAGGGGTTGGGGGCTTTCTTT
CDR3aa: CASSNQGLGAFF

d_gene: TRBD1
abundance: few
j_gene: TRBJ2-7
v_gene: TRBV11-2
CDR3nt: TGTGCCAGCAGCCCGATGGACAGGGTAGACGAGCAGTACTTC
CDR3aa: CASSPMDRVDEQYF

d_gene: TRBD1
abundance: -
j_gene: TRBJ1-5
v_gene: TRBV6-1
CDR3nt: TGTGCCAGCAGAAAGACAGGGGGTCCCAATCAGCCCCAGCATTTT
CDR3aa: CASRKTGGPNQPQHF

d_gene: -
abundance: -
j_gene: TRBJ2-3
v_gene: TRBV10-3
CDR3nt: TGTGCCATCAGTGAGTCGGAGACAGATACGCAGTATTTT
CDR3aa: CAISESETDTQYF

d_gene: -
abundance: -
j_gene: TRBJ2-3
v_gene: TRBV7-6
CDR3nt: TGTGCCAGCAGCTTAACGGGGGTGGCAGATACGCAGTATTTT
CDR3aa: CASSLTGVADTQYF

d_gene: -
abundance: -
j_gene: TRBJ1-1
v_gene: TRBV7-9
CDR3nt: TGTGCCAGCAGCTTAGCGGCAGGCACGAACACTGAAGCTTTCTTT
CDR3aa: CASSLAAGTNTEAFF

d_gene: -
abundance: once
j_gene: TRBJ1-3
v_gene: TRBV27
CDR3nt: TGTGCCAGCGCCTACAGGGAGGGAAACACCATATATTTT
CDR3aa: CASAYREGNTIYF

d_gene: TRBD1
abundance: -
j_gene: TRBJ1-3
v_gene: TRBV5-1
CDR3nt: TGCGCCAGCAGGTTTGCCGGGACAGACGGAGGAAACACCATATATTTT
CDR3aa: CASRFAGTDGGNTIYF

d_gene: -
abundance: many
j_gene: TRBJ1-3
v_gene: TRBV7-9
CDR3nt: TGTGCCAGCAGCCCTTCTGGAAACACCATATATTTT
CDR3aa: CASSPSGNTIYF

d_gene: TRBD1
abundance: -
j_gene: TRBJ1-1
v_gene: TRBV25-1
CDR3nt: TGTGCCAGCAGTCCCCGGACAGGGTTCTTAGGTGAAGCTTTCTTT
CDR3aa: CASSPRTGFLGEAFF

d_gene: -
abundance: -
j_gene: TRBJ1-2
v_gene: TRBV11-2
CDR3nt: TGTGCCAGCAGCTTAGAAGCGGGCGGACGGCGCTATGGCTACACCTTC
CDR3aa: CASSLEAGGRRYGYTF

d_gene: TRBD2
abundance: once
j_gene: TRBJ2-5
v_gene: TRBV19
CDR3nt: TGTGCCAGTAGGGCCTCCGGCGGGGGGCCAGGGGCCCAGTACTTC
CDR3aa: CASRASGGGPGAQYF

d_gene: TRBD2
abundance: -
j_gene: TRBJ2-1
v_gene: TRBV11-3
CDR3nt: TGTGCCAGCAGCCAACGGGGGGACTCTTACAATGAGCAGTTCTTC
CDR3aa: CASSQRGDSYNEQFF

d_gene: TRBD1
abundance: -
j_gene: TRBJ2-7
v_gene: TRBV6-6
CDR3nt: TGTGCCAGCAGTTACCCGGACAGGGGGTTCTACGAGCAGTACTTC
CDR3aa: CASSYPDRGFYEQYF

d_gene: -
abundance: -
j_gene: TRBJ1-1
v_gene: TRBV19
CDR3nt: TGTGCCAGCGGGGGGAGTTACACTGAAGCTTTCTTT
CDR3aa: CASGGSYTEAFF

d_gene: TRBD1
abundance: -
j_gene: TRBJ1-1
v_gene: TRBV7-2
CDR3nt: TGTGCCAGCAGATGGACAGGGGCCTCGTCTGAAGCTTTCTTT
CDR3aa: CASRWTGASSEAFF

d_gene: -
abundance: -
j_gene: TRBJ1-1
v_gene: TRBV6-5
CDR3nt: TGTGCCAGCAGTTACTATTCGGGACACAAGAACACTGAAGCTTTCTTT
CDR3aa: CASSYYSGHKNTEAFF

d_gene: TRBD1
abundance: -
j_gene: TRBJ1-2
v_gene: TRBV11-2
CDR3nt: TGTGCCAGCAGCTTGGGACAGGGGGCCCTATGGTCCAATAACTATGGCTACACCTTC
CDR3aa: CASSLGQGALWSNNYGYTF

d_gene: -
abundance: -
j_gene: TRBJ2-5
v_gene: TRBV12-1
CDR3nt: TGTGCCAGCAGCTTTGGTTTTCCAGCGGGGCTGGATAAGAAAGAGACCCAGTACTTC
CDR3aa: CASSFGFPAGLDKKETQYF

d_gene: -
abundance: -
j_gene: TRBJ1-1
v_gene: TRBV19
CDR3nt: TGTGCCAGTAGTATAGTAGTGTTGACAGGACCGATTGAAGCTTTCTTT
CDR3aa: CASSIVVLTGPIEAFF

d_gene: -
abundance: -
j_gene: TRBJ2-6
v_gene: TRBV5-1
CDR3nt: TGCGCCAGCAGCTTGGCCGAAGGCAGGGCTGGGGCCAACGTCCTGACTTTC
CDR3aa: CASSLAEGRAGANVLTF

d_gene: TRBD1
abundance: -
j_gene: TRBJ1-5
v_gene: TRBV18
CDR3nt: TGTGCCAGCTCACTGGACAGGGTTGGCCAGCCCCAGCATTTT
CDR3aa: CASSLDRVGQPQHF

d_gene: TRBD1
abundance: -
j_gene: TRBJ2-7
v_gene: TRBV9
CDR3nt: TGTGCCAGCAGCCGACAGGGCAGGTCGATCTACGAGCAGTACTTC
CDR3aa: CASSRQGRSIYEQYF

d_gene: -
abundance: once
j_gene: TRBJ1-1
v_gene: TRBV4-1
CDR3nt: TGCGCCAGCAGCCAAGGTGGGGCACGGACGAACACTGAAGCTTTCTTT
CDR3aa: CASSQGGARTNTEAFF

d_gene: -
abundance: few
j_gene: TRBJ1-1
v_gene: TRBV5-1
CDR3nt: TGCGCCAGCAGCTTGGGACAGTGGAACACTGAAGCTTTCTTT
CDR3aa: CASSLGQWNTEAFF

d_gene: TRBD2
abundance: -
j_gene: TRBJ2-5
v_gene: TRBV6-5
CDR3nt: TGTGCCAGCAGTTATGCCGGACTAGAAGAAGAGACCCAGTACTTC
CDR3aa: CASSYAGLEEETQYF

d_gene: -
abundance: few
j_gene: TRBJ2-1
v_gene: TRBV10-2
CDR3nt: TGCGCCAGCAGTACAGGGATCAATGAGCAGTTCTTC
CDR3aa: CASSTGINEQFF

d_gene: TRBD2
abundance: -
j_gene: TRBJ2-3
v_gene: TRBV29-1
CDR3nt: TGCAGCGTTGGGCTAGCGGGGGGGCGAGCAGATACGCAGTATTTT
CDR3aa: CSVGLAGGRADTQYF

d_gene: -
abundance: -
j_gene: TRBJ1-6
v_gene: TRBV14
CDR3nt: TGTGCCAGCAGCCATGGGCAGACTAACTACTATAATTCACCCCTCCACTTT
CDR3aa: CASSHGQTNYYNSPLHF

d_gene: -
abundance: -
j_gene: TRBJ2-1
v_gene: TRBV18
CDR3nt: TGTGCCAGCTCACCGGCGGGGCCCTACAATGAGCAGTTCTTC
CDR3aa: CASSPAGPYNEQFF

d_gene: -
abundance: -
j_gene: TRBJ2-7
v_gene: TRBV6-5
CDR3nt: TGTGCCAGCAGTTACATCGGGAGCTCCTACGAGCAGTACTTC
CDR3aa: CASSYIGSSYEQYF

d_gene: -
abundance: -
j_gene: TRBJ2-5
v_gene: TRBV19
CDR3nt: TGTGCCAGTAGTATTGCGGGGTTGGAGACCCAGTACTTC
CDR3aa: CASSIAGLETQYF

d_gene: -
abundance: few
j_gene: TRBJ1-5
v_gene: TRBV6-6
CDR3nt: TGTGCCAGCAGAAGACAGGACTTCAGCAATCAGCCCCAGCATTTT
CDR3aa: CASRRQDFSNQPQHF

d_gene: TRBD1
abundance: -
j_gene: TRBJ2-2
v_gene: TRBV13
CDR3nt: TGTGCCAGCAGCTTAGTCCGTGGGACAGCTATCACCGGGGAGCTGTTTTTT
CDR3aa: CASSLVRGTAITGELFF

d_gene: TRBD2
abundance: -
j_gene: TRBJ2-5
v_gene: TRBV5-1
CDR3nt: TGCGCCACCGGGACTAGCGGGGAACAAGAGACCCAGTACTTC
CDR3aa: CATGTSGEQETQYF

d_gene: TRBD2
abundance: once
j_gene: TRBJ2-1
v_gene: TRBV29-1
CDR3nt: TGCAGCGTGCTTATAGCGGGGGGCGAATCCTCCTACAATGAGCAGTTCTTC
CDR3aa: CSVLIAGGESSYNEQFF

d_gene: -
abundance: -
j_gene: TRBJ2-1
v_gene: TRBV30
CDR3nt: TGTGCCTGGAGTCAATCCCGGGGGTTCCGCCGCAATGAGCAGTTCTTC
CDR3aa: CAWSQSRGFRRNEQFF

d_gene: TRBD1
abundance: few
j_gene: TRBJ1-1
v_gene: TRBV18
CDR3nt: TGTGCCAGCTCATCGACAGGGGGCGGAGGGACTGAAGCTTTCTTT
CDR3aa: CASSSTGGGGTEAFF

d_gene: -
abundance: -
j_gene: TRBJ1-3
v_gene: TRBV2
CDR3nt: TGTGCCAGCGTTAAGGAGTCTGGGGCCTCTGGAAACACCATATATTTT
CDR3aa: CASVKESGASGNTIYF

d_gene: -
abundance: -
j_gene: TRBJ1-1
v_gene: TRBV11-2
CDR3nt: TGTGCCAGCATAGCTGGGAACACTGAAGCTTTCTTT
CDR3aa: CASIAGNTEAFF

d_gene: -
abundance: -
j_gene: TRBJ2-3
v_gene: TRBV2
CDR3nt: TGTGCCAGCAGTGAGGGCGGGCAGGTAGATACGCAGTATTTT
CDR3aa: CASSEGGQVDTQYF

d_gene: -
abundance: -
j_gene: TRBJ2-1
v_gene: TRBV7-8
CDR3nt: TGTGCCAGCAGTTTAAGAGTAGGCCTAGCCAATGAGCAGTTCTTC
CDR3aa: CASSLRVGLANEQFF

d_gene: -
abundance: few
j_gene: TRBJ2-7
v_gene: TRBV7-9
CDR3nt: TGTGCCAGCAGCCCGCGGGACCGTGACTTGAGGGAGCAGTACTTC
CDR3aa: CASSPRDRDLREQYF

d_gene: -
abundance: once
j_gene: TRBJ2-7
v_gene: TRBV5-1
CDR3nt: TGCGCCAGCAGCTTCTTGGGGGACACATCCTACGAGCAGTACTTC
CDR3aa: CASSFLGDTSYEQYF

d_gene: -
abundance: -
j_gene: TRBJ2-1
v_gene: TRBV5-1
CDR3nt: TGCGCCAGCAGCTTAGGGGCAACCGGGAATGAGCAGTTCTTC
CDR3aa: CASSLGATGNEQFF